A selection of T cell receptor beta chains follows, all from one sample in a study of CD8 T cells in ankylosing spondylitis. Via MiXCR, TCRdb re-called the 5' RACE reads, giving one row per CDR3 protein. The data contain 200,000 to 250,000 distinct CDR3 sequences, around 10% of them singletons. Input material: blood, either unsorted or a sorted T cell fraction (not recorded which). These TCRs come from a male donor with ankylosing spondylitis or in good health (not recorded which). Each CDR3 is given with its conserved first and last residue. The D gene is left open where the match is weak. The listing skips clone size in some rows; elsewhere it reads once, few, many or a size class.

TRBV6-4,many,.,TRBJ2-1,TGTGCCAGCAGTGAGGGGGGGGCCCCCCCGAATGAGCAGTTCTTC,CASSEGGAPPNEQFF
TRBV6-1,many,TRBD1,TRBJ1-1,TGTGCCAGCAGAGCGGGACAGGAAGCGACTGAAGCTTTCTTT,CASRAGQEATEAFF
TRBV7-2,few,TRBD1,TRBJ1-5,TGTGCCAGCAGCTCTAGAAGGACAGGGGTTAATCAGCCCCAGCATTTT,CASSSRRTGVNQPQHF
TRBV4-1,many,TRBD2,TRBJ2-7,TGCGCCAGCAGCCGGACTAGCGGAACCTACGAGCAGTACTTC,CASSRTSGTYEQYF
TRBV28,many,.,TRBJ2-7,TGTGCCAGCAGCGGGTACAGACACTACGAGCAGTACTTC,CASSGYRHYEQYF
TRBV6-1,.,.,TRBJ1-5,TGTGCCAGCAGTGCGACAGGAGATAGCAATCAGCCCCAGCATTTT,CASSATGDSNQPQHF
TRBV7-6,.,TRBD2,TRBJ2-3,TGTGCCAGCAGCCTAAGAAGCGGGAGGTTAGATACGCAGTATTTT,CASSLRSGRLDTQYF
TRBV7-7,few,TRBD2,TRBJ2-1,TGTGCCAGCAGCCCTCGACTAGCGGACCCCAATGAGCAGTTCTTC,CASSPRLADPNEQFF
TRBV29-1,many,.,TRBJ2-7,TGCAGCGTTCAGGCTAGCAGCTACGAGCAGTACTTC,CSVQASSYEQYF
TRBV20-1,few,.,TRBJ2-2,TGCAGTGCTAGAGAGGGGCGACGGGCCCACCTCCAGAGCGGGGAGCTGTTTTTT,CSAREGRRAHLQSGELFF
TRBV12-3/TRBV12-4,.,TRBD2,TRBJ2-7,TGTGCCAGCAGTCTAGCGGGGGGCCTTTCCTACGAGCAGTACTTC,CASSLAGGLSYEQYF
TRBV15,many,TRBD1,TRBJ2-3,TGTGCCACCACGGTCAGGGGGCAAGATACGCAGTATTTT,CATTVRGQDTQYF
TRBV20-1,many,.,TRBJ2-3,TGCAGTGCGAAATCCCAGGGACTTGAGCGGCGGAGCACAGATACGCAGTATTTT,CSAKSQGLERRSTDTQYF
TRBV11-2,few,.,TRBJ2-1,TGTGCCAGCAGCCTCACCCCCACTCGGCATGAGCAGTTCTTC,CASSLTPTRHEQFF
TRBV10-3,many,.,TRBJ1-1,TGTGCCATCAGTGGTCGATCGAGGCTGAACACTGAAGCTTTCTTT,CAISGRSRLNTEAFF
TRBV12-3/TRBV12-4,few,TRBD1,TRBJ1-4,TGTGCCAGCAGTCCCGGACAGGCTTCTACTAATGAAAAACTGTTTTTT,CASSPGQASTNEKLFF
TRBV5-1,.,TRBD1,TRBJ1-2,TGCGCCAGCAGCTTAGGAACTACAGGGGTTACAGTTCCTTCGATTGGCTACACCTTC,CASSLGTTGVTVPSIGYTF
TRBV5-1,many,.,TRBJ2-7,TGCGCCAGCAGCTTGGCCATCCTTCCCTACGAGCAGTACTTC,CASSLAILPYEQYF
TRBV5-1,.,.,TRBJ2-5,TGCGCCAGCAGCTTGGGTGGCGATTCATCTACGGAGACCCAGTACTTC,CASSLGGDSSTETQYF
TRBV2,.,.,TRBJ2-3,TGTGCCAGCAGTCGACTAGTGTGGGTCACGGATACGCAGTATTTT,CASSRLVWVTDTQYF
TRBV13,.,.,TRBJ2-7,TGTGCCAGCAGCTTAGGCGCCTCCCACGAGCAGTACTTC,CASSLGASHEQYF
TRBV12-3/TRBV12-4,.,.,TRBJ2-1,TGTGCCAGCAGTTCGCGGGCCTACAATGAGCAGTTCTTC,CASSSRAYNEQFF
TRBV13,.,TRBD2,TRBJ2-5,TGTGCCAGCAGCGACTGGACCGGGACTAGCGACCAAGAGACCCAGTACTTC,CASSDWTGTSDQETQYF
TRBV5-1,many,.,TRBJ2-7,TGCGCCAGCAGCGCTCCCCCCTACGAGCAGTACTTC,CASSAPPYEQYF
TRBV20-1,many,TRBD1,TRBJ1-2,TGCAGTGCTACCACAGGGGTTCGCGGCTACACCTTC,CSATTGVRGYTF
TRBV7-3,many,.,TRBJ2-3,TGTGCCAGCAGCTTAAACGGCGGGGATACAGATACGCAGTATTTT,CASSLNGGDTDTQYF
TRBV5-1,many,.,TRBJ2-3,TGCGCCAGCAGCATGGGACTCAACGCCTCCCCAGGTCCGCAGTATTTT,CASSMGLNASPGPQYF
TRBV7-6,.,.,TRBJ1-1,TGTGCCAGCAGCTTATCCCCAACAGGCGCAAAGAACACTGAAGCTTTCTTT,CASSLSPTGAKNTEAFF
TRBV5-1,many,.,TRBJ2-3,TGCGCCAGCAGCTTTATAGTAGGGTCAGATACGCAGTATTTT,CASSFIVGSDTQYF
TRBV12-3/TRBV12-4,many,.,TRBJ2-1,TGTGCCAGCAGTACAGGGTTAGGGCAGTTCTTC,CASSTGLGQFF
TRBV11-2,.,.,TRBJ2-5,TGTGCCAGCACAGCCTCCAGGGGGACCCAGTACTTC,CASTASRGTQYF
TRBV4-1,few,.,TRBJ1-4,TGCGCCAGCAGACGCCCGGGACACTCCGTTGCAGCTAATGAAAAACTGTTTTTT,CASRRPGHSVAANEKLFF
TRBV29-1,.,.,TRBJ2-1,TGCAGCGTTGAGTTGAGGAAGCAGTTCTTC,CSVELRKQFF
TRBV2,.,TRBD2,TRBJ2-5,TGTGCCAGCAGTCCCCGAACACCAATAGCGGGGGAAGAGACCCAGTACTTC,CASSPRTPIAGEETQYF
TRBV6-2/TRBV6-3,.,TRBD2,TRBJ2-7,TGTGCCAGCAACAGATTAACAGGGCCGAAGACTAGCGGGACGCCTCAGGTCGCAACCTACGAGCAGTACTTC,CASNRLTGPKTSGTPQVATYEQYF
TRBV7-9,few,.,TRBJ2-3,TGTGCCAGCAGCTCCGGACTTGGCGATACGCAGTATTTT,CASSSGLGDTQYF
TRBV18,few,.,TRBJ2-7,TGTGCCAGCTCACCACCCCTAGTAAGGGCCTACGAGCAGTACTTC,CASSPPLVRAYEQYF
TRBV5-1,.,.,TRBJ2-7,TGCGCCAGCAGCTTTCGAGAGAGTCACCACGAGCAGTACTTC,CASSFRESHHEQYF
TRBV29-1,many,TRBD1,TRBJ2-3,TGCAGCGGCCGGGACAGGCACACAGATACGCAGTATTTT,CSGRDRHTDTQYF
TRBV5-1,.,.,TRBJ2-7,TGCGCCAGCAGCTTGACAGGGCTTTTGACCTACGAGCAGTACTTC,CASSLTGLLTYEQYF
TRBV25-1,many,TRBD2,TRBJ2-3,TGTGCCAGCAGTGACGAGCTAGCGGGAGGGCCGAACCCCGAAGATACGCAGTATTTT,CASSDELAGGPNPEDTQYF
TRBV20-1,many,.,TRBJ2-7,TGCAGTGCCCCTCAAGGGACCCACTACGAGCAGTACTTC,CSAPQGTHYEQYF
TRBV27,many,.,TRBJ2-1,.,CASSFGEGIRIF
TRBV7-9,.,TRBD1,TRBJ2-7,TGTGCCAGCAGCATGAAGGGGGCATCCCAGCCCGAGCAGTACTTC,CASSMKGASQPEQYF
TRBV20-1,many,TRBD2,TRBJ2-7,TGCAGTGCCGAAAGACTAGCGGAGTACTCCTACGAGCAGTACTTC,CSAERLAEYSYEQYF
TRBV7-8,many,TRBD2,TRBJ2-1,TGTGCCAGCAGCTTAGGGGGCGGGGGTGAGCAGTTCTTC,CASSLGGGGEQFF
TRBV12-3/TRBV12-4,many,TRBD2,TRBJ2-7,TGTGCCAGCAGTCCCCAGGGAGGGCTTGGGGGTGAGCAGTACTTC,CASSPQGGLGGEQYF